Each of the 12 T cell receptor beta chains below was sequenced from the same sample in a study of blood T cell repertoires in COVID-19. The method was immunoSEQ multiplex PCR; TCRdb's version includes in-frame clones alone and lacks a portion of them. Of about 350,000 clones listed, 86% were seen once; the top ten hold about 7.6%. Sequencing was done on a sample of peripheral blood. All receptors derive from a woman aged 60-75 years with COVID-19, enrolled during active disease.

This clone was seen only a few times. This sequence joins TRBV5-4 and TRBJ2-3, with D unresolved. Germline CDR1 reads SGHNT; CDR2 reads YYREEE (reference sequence). The CDR3 contains 12 residues. Trimming cost V 2 bases and J 2 bases, with 3 bases left between them. The CDR3 reads CASSFLTDTQYF. The CDR3, as DNA: TGTGCCAGCAGCTTCCTCACAGATACGCAGTATTTT.

Comments on this clone: Other nucleotide sequences from this sample produce the same CDR3. CDR3 bases: TGCGCCAGCAGCTCACAGGGAAACACTGAAGCTTTCTTT. Amino acid sequence: CASSSQGNTEAFF. V gene TRBV5-1 combines with J gene TRBJ1-1; D may be TRBD1 (6 bases). V was cut by 3 bases and J by 2 bases, with 8 bases left in between. The V gene's germline CDR1 is SGHRS and CDR2 YFSETQ. The CDR3 is made up of 13 amino acids.

This chain links TRBV6-1 with TRBJ2-7; the match to TRBD2 covers 7 bases. Unmatched junction bases numbered 9, after V lost 1 base and J lost 3 bases. CDR1 and CDR2 from the germline V gene are MNHNS and SASEGT. The CDR3 length is 16 residues. CDR3 nucleotide sequence: TGTGCCAGCAGTGAAGGGATGGGGGGGGGATTCTACGAGCAGTACTTC. It yields the protein CASSEGMGGGFYEQYF.

The rearrangement joins TRBV29-1 to TRBJ1-1; D remains unclear. The CDR3 is 11 residues long. In germline, CDR1 is SQVTM, CDR2 ANQGSEA. V was trimmed by 8 bases and J by 8 bases, leaving 15 bases between them. The chain's CDR3 is CSSYLDLEAFF. CDR3 sequence (DNA): TGCAGCTCGTACCTAGATTTAGAAGCTTTCTTT.

V gene TRBV7-9 combines with J gene TRBJ1-2, with 8 bases aligning to TRBD1. V shed 5 bases and J 7 bases; nucleotides not matched to a gene: 12. Germline-derived CDR1 and CDR2 are SEHNR and FQNEAQ (reference sequence). The CDR3 covers 15 residues. CDR3 bases: TGTGCCAGCAGCCCCCTGGGACAGGAAAAGAGTGGCTACACCTTC. As protein: CASSPLGQEKSGYTF.

This rearrangement joins TRBV15 to TRBJ1-5, with 9 bases identical to TRBD1. CDR3 length equals 17 residues. Germline CDR1 LNHNV, CDR2 YYDKDF (reference sequence). Trimming removed 2 bases from V and 6 bases from J; junction bases left unmatched: 11. Here the CDR3 reads CATSRSPGQGGGQPQHF. For the CDR3, the DNA is TGTGCCACCAGCAGATCCCCGGGACAGGGAGGGGGTCAGCCCCAGCATTTT.

This sequence joins TRBV10-2 and TRBJ2-3; D is perhaps TRBD2 (5 bases). This CDR3 contains 15 residues. Trimming removed 6 bases at V and 6 bases at J, with 19 bases between. Germline V gives CDR1 WSHSY, CDR2 SAAADI. CDR3 amino acids: CASSLDGVLGDTQYF. Here the CDR3 DNA reads TGCGCCAGCAGCCTTGACGGGGTCTTAGGGGATACGCAGTATTTT.

The CDR3 nucleotides read TGCGCCAGCAGCTTGGGATCGCGTGACACTGAAGCTTTCTTT. Translated, it gives CASSLGSRDTEAFF. V usage is TRBV5-1 and J usage is TRBJ1-1; D gene uncertain. Germline V gene lookup returns CDR1 SGHRS and CDR2 YFSETQ. CDR3 length: 14 residues. The V end was cut by 0 bases, the J end by 3 bases, with 9 bases between.

The chain carries TRBV27 and TRBJ2-7, with D perhaps TRBD1 (6 bases). Germline loops: CDR1 MNHEY, CDR2 SMNVEV (reference sequence). This CDR3 is 13 amino acids long. V lost 5 bases to trimming and J lost 4 bases, with 12 bases between them. CDR3 amino acids: CASSAHDRYEQYF. CDR3 nucleotides: TGTGCCAGCAGTGCCCATGACAGGTACGAGCAGTACTTC.

The chain recombines TRBV5-4 with TRBJ2-7; 9 bases align to TRBD1. Germline CDR1 SGHNT, CDR2 YYREEE (reference sequence). Unmatched junction bases numbered 10, after V lost 8 bases and J lost 7 bases. The CDR3 runs to 13 residues. CDR3 residues: CASFRQGVGEQYF. Written as DNA, the CDR3 is TGTGCCAGTTTTAGACAGGGGGTAGGAGAGCAGTACTTC.

The chain recombines TRBV5-1 with TRBJ2-3; 7 bases agree with TRBD1. This CDR3 region has 15 residues. V lost 3 bases, J lost 0 bases, and 4 bases stayed unmatched. In germline, CDR1 is SGHRS, CDR2 YFSETQ. The CDR3 spells CASSSGTVSTDTQYF. CDR3 nucleotide sequence: TGCGCCAGCAGCTCCGGGACAGTCAGCACAGATACGCAGTATTTT.

V is TRBV4-1 and J is TRBJ1-2; a possible D gene is TRBD1 (5 bases). Deletions cut 0 bases from V and 7 bases from J, with 15 bases between. This CDR3 is built from 15 residues. The V gene's germline CDR1 is MGHRA and CDR2 YSYEKL. CDR3 nucleotides: TGCGCCAGCAGCCAAGAACTGGGGCCCACCGGTGGCTACACCTTC. It translates to CASSQELGPTGGYTF.